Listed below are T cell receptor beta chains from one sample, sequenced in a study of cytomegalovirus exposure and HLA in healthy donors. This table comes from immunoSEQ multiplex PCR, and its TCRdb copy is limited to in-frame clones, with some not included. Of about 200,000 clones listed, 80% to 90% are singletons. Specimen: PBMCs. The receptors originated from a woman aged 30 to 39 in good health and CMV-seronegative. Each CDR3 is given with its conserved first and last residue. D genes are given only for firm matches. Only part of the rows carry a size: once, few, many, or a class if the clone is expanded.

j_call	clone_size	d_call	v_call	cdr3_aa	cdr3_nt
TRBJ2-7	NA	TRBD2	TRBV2	CASSEGLAGAYEQYF	TGTGCCAGCAGTGAAGGACTAGCGGGAGCCTACGAGCAGTACTTC
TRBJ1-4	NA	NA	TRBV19	CASSMTETNEKLFF	TGTGCCAGTAGTATGACAGAAACTAATGAAAAACTGTTTTTT
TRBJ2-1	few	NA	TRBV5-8	CASSSTSRGEQFF	TGTGCCAGCAGCTCGACCTCCCGCGGGGAGCAGTTCTTC
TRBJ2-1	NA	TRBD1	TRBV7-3	CASSLLGQHNEQFF	TGTGCCAGCAGCTTGCTGGGACAGCACAATGAGCAGTTCTTC
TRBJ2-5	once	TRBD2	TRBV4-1	CASSQELAGQEETQYF	TGCGCCAGCAGCCAGGAACTAGCGGGTCAGGAAGAGACCCAGTACTTC
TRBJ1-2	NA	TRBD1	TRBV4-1	CASSPRDRERGGYTF	TGCGCCAGCAGCCCCAGGGACAGGGAACGCGGTGGCTACACCTTC
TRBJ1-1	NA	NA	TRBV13	CASSFQGHNTEAFF	TGTGCCAGCAGCTTCCAGGGGCACAACACTGAAGCTTTTTTT
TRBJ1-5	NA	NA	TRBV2	CASSDPGSNQPQHF	TGTGCCAGCAGTGACCCGGGTAGCAATCAGCCCCAGCATTTT
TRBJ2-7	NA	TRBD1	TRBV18	CASAGQGMTHEQYF	TGTGCCAGCGCGGGACAGGGTATGACCCACGAGCAGTACTTC
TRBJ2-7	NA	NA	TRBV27	CASSLFGSYEQYF	TGTGCCAGCAGTTTATTCGGGTCCTACGAGCAGTACTTC
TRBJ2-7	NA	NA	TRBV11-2	CASSPRQSYEQYF	TGTGCCAGCAGCCCCCGACAGTCCTACGAGCAGTACTTC
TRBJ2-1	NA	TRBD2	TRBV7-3	CASSPGGLTYNEQFF	TGTGCCAGCAGCCCCGGGGGACTAACTTACAATGAGCAGTTCTTC
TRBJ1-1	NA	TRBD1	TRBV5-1	CASSTPGQKNTEAFF	TGCGCCAGCAGCACTCCGGGACAGAAGAACACTGAAGCTTTCTTT
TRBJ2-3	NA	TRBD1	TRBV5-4	CASSGLGTGSADTQYF	TGTGCCAGCAGCGGGTTGGGGACAGGGTCGGCGGATACGCAGTATTTT
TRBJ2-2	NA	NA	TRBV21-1	CASSKGLLNTGELFF	TGTGCCAGCAGCAAGGGACTGCTGAACACCGGGGAGCTGTTTTTT
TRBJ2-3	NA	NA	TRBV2	CASSAQGFTDTQYF	TGTGCCAGCAGTGCTCAGGGATTCACAGATACGCAGTATTTT
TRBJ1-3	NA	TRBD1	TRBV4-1	CASSLRQGAPGNTIYF	TGCGCCAGCAGCCTACGACAGGGGGCGCCTGGAAACACCATATATTTT
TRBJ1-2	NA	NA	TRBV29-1	CSVASGNYGYTF	TGCAGCGTTGCATCAGGGAACTATGGCTACACCTTC
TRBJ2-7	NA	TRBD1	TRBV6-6	CASRNDRVHEQYF	TGTGCCAGCAGGAACGACAGGGTCCACGAGCAGTACTTC
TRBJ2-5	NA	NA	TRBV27	CASSLTDGKETQYF	TGTGCCAGCAGTTTAACAGACGGGAAAGAGACCCAGTACTTC
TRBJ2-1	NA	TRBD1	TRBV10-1	CASSQGVEQFF	TGCGCCAGCAGCCAGGGGGTCGAGCAGTTCTTC
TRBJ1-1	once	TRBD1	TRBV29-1	CSVAGQVEAFF	TGCAGCGTCGCGGGACAGGTTGAAGCTTTCTTT
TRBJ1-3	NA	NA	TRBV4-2	CASSLDKSSGNTIYF	TGTGCCAGCAGCCTAGACAAGAGCTCTGGAAACACCATATATTTT
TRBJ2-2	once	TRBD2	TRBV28	CASSPLAGGPAGELFF	TGTGCCAGCAGTCCATTAGCGGGAGGGCCGGCGGGGGAGCTGTTTTTT
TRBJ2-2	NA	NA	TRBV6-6	CASSYLHTGELFF	TGTGCCAGCAGTTATCTACACACCGGGGAGCTGTTTTTT
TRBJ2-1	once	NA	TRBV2	CASSMLGGSYNEQFF	TGTGCCAGCAGCATGTTAGGAGGATCCTACAATGAGCAGTTCTTC
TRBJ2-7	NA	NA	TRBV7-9	CASGTRVLDEQYF	TGTGCCTCCGGTACCAGGGTCCTCGACGAGCAGTACTTC
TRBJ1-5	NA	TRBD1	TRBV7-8	CASSLGTGGNQPQHF	TGTGCCAGCAGCTTAGGGACAGGGGGGAATCAGCCCCAGCATTTT
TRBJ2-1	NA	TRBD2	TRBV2	CASRTSGLAGGPRDEQFF	TGTGCCAGCAGAACCTCGGGACTAGCGGGGGGGCCTCGCGATGAGCAGTTCTTC
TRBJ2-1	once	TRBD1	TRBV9	CASSVEGTGAYNEQFF	TGTGCCAGCAGCGTAGAGGGTACAGGGGCCTACAATGAGCAGTTCTTC
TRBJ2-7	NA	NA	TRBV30	CAWRGAGHQYF	TGTGCCTGGAGGGGAGCGGGCCACCAGTACTTC
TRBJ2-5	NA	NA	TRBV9	CASSKRGTEETQYF	TGTGCCAGCAGTAAGAGGGGGACGGAGGAGACCCAGTACTTC
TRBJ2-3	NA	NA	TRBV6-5	CASSPAQGHSTQYF	TGTGCCAGCAGTCCTGCGCAGGGACATAGTACGCAGTATTTT
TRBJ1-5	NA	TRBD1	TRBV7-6	CASTVTRDRGVSGNQPQHF	TGTGCCAGCACCGTTACGAGGGACAGGGGGGTTTCGGGAAATCAGCCCCAGCATTTT
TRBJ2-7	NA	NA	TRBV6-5	CASSYSPSYEQYF	TGTGCCAGCAGTTACTCTCCCTCTTACGAGCAGTACTTC
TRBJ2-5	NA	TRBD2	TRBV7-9	CASSPLGGVEETQYF	TGTGCCAGCAGCCCCCTTGGGGGGGTCGAGGAGACCCAGTACTTC
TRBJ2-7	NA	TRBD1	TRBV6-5	CASREDRGRPEQYF	TGTGCCAGCAGAGAGGACAGGGGACGTCCCGAGCAGTACTTC